This passage covers 7 T cell receptor beta chains from one sample sequenced in a study of cytomegalovirus exposure and HLA in healthy donors (dated by TCRdb to 2015 to 2018). The protocol used for the library was the immunoSEQ multiplex PCR assay. A mixture of 60 forward primers for TCR Vbeta segments and 13 reverse primers for TCR Jbeta segments was used in the multiplex PCR. TCRdb limited this immuneACCESS table to in-frame rearrangements with V and J called. A share of clones is missing; checked studies link under half to unresolved V genes, and the rest is unexplained. This sample's listing comprises 200,000 to 250,000 clones. Roughly 1.2% of the sample is held by the ten biggest clonotypes. The specimen was PBMCs. The receptors stem from a girl aged 2-15 years in good health and CMV-seropositive.

The V gene is TRBV19, the J gene TRBJ2-7; TRBD1 agrees at 9 bases. Germline V CDR1 and CDR2: LNHDA, SQIVND (reference sequence). V was clipped by 2 bases and J by 5 bases; unmatched bases: 16. The CDR3 totals 18 residues. The CDR3 nucleotides are TGTGCCAGTAGTATAATGTCCAGCGGGACAGGGCTCGCTCACGAGCAGTACTTC. This sequence encodes CASSIMSSGTGLAHEQYF.

The V call is TRBV7-9, the J call TRBJ2-2; D is possibly TRBD1 (6 bases). Trimming took 5 bases from V and 6 from J, leaving 10 bases between them. CDR3 size: 13 residues. Germline loops: CDR1 SEHNR, CDR2 FQNEAQ (reference sequence). The CDR3 loop reads CASSPTGPGELFF. CDR3 nucleotides: TGTGCCAGCAGCCCTACAGGGCCCGGGGAGCTGTTTTTT.

This rearrangement joins TRBV27 to TRBJ2-3, with D perhaps TRBD2 (5 bases). The length of the CDR3 is 16 residues. Deletions cut 0 bases from V and 5 bases from J, with 15 bases between. Germline assignment: CDR1 MNHEY and CDR2 SMNVEV (reference sequence). The CDR3 loop reads CASSLSYSEGLDTQYF. In nucleotides, the CDR3 is TGTGCCAGCAGTTTATCGTATTCCGAGGGCTTAGATACGCAGTATTTT.

V is TRBV28 and J is TRBJ1-1, with TRBD1 as a possible D gene (6 bases). The CDR3 has 13 residues. Per the germline V gene, CDR1 is MDHEN and CDR2 is SYDVKM. V dropped 5 bases and J dropped 3 bases, with 10 bases sitting between them. The chain's CDR3 is CASSPTGYTEAFF. DNA of the CDR3: TGTGCCAGCAGTCCAACAGGGTACACTGAAGCTTTCTTT.

The chain recombines TRBV27 with TRBJ2-5; 7 nucleotides line up with TRBD1. The V gene's germline CDR1 is MNHEY and CDR2 SMNVEV (reference sequence). The CDR3 covers 15 residues. V lost 3 bases and J lost 1; bases outside the gene matches: 5. CDR3 protein: CASSFDRASQETQYF. The CDR3 DNA is TGTGCCAGCAGTTTCGACAGGGCTTCCCAAGAGACCCAGTACTTC.

J is TRBJ2-7 and V is TRBV2, with D possibly TRBD2 on 5 matching bases. V lost 5 bases and J 3 bases, leaving 11 bases between the germline ends. In germline, CDR1 is SNHLY, CDR2 FYNNEI. This CDR3 has 13 residues. The CDR3 coding sequence is TGTGCCAGCAGTCCGGACGGACTCTACGAGCAGTACTTC. Its protein product is CASSPDGLYEQYF. Drawing the rest from reference TRBV2 and TRBJ2-7, the complete variable domain is EPEVTQTPSHQVTQMGQEVILRCVPISNHLYFYWYRQILGQKVEFLVSFYNNEISEKSEIFDDQFSVERPDGSNFTLKIRSTKLEDSAMYFCASSPDGLYEQYFGPGTRLTVT.

V gene TRBV19 combines with J gene TRBJ2-7; D remains unclear. The CDR3 covers 13 residues. Germline lookup yields CDR1 LNHDA and CDR2 SQIVND (reference sequence). V was shortened by 3 bases and J by 5 bases, with 11 bases between the two germline ends. The CDR3 DNA follows: TGTGCCAGTAGTATGGGCCCCACGGACGAGCAGTACTTC. It is translated as CASSMGPTDEQYF.